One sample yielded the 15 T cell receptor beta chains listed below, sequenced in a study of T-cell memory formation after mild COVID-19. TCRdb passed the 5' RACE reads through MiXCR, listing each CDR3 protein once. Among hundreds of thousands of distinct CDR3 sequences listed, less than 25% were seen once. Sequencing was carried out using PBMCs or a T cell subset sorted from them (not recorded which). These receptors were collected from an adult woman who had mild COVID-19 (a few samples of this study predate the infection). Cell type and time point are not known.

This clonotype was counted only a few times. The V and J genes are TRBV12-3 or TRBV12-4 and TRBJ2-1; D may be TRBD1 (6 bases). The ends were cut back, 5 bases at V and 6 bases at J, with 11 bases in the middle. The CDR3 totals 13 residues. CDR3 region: CASSKDSANEQFF. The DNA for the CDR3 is TGTGCCAGCAGTAAGGACAGTGCCAATGAGCAGTTCTTC.

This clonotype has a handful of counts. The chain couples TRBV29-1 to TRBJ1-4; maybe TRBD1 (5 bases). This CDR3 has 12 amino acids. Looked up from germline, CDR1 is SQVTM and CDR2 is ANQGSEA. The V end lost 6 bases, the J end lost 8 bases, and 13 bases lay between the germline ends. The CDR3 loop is CSVTEGAEKLFF. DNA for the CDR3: TGCAGCGTGACAGAGGGTGCGGAAAAACTGTTTTTT.

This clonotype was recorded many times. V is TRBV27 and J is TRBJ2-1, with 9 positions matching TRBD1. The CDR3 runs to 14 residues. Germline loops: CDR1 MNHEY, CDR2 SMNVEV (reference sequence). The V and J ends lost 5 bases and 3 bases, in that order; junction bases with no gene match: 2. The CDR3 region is CASSQDRGYNEQFF. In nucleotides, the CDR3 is TGTGCCAGCAGTCAGGACAGGGGCTACAATGAGCAGTTCTTC.

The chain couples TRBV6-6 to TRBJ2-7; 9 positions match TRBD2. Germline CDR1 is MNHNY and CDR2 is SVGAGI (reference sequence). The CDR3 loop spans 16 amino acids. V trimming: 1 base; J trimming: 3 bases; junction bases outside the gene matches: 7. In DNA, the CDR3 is TGTGCCAGCAGTTACTTCGGCCGACTAGCGGACTACGAGCAGTACTTC. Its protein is CASSYFGRLADYEQYF.

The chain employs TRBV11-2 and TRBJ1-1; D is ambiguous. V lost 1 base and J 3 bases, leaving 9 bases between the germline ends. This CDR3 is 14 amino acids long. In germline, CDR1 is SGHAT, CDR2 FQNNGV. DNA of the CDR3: TGTGCCAGCAGCTTAGGAGTATGGGACACTGAAGCTTTCTTT. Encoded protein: CASSLGVWDTEAFF.

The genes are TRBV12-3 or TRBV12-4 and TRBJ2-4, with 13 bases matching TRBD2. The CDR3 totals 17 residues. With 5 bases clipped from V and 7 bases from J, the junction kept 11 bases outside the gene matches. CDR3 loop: CASSLGLAGASGNIQYF. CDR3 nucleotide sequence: TGTGCCAGCAGTCTCGGACTAGCGGGAGCGAGTGGGAACATTCAGTACTTC.

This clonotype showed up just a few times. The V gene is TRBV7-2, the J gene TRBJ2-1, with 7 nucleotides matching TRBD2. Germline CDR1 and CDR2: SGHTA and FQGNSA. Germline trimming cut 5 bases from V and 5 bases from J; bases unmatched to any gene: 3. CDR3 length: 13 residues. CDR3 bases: TGTGCCAGCAGCCGACTAGCAGACAATGAGCAGTTCTTC. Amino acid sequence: CASSRLADNEQFF.

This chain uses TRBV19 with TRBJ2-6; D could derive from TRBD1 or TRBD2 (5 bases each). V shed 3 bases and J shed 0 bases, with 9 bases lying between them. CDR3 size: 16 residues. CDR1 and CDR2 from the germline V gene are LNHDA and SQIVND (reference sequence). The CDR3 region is CASSMGRTSGANVLTF. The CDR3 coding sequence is TGTGCCAGTAGTATGGGACGGACCTCTGGGGCCAACGTCCTGACTTTC.

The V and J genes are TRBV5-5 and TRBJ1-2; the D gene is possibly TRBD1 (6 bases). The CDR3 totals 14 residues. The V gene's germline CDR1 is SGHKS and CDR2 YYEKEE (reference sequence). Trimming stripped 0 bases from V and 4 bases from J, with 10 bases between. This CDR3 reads CASSLDRESYGYTF. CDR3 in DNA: TGTGCCAGCAGCTTGGACAGGGAGAGCTATGGCTACACCTTC.

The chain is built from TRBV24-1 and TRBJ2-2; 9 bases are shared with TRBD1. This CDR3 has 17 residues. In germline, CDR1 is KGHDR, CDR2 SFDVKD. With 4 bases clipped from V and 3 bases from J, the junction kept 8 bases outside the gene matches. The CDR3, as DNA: TGTGCCACCAGTGACATCGGGACAGGGCGAGACACCGGGGAGCTGTTTTTT. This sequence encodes CATSDIGTGRDTGELFF.

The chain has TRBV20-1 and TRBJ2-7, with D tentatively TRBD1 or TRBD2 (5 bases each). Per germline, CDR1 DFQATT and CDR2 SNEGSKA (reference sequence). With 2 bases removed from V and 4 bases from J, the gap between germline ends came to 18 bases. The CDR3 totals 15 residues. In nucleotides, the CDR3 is TGCAGTGCTAGAAAGGTGGCAGGGACCGAGTACGAGCAGTACTTC. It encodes CSARKVAGTEYEQYF.

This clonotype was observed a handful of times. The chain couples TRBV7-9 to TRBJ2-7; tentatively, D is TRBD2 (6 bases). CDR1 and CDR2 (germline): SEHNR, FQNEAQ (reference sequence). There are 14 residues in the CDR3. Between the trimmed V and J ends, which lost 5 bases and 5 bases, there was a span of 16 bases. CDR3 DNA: TGTGCCAGCAGCGCATTCAGATCGGGGGACGAGCAGTACTTC. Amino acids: CASSAFRSGDEQYF.

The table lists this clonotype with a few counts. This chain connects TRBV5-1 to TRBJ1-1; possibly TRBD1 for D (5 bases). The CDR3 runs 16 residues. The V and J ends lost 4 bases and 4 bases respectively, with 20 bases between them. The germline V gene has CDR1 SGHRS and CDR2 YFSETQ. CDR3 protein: CASSDGQGDDGTEAFF. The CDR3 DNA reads TGCGCCAGCAGCGACGGGCAAGGGGATGACGGCACTGAAGCTTTCTTT.

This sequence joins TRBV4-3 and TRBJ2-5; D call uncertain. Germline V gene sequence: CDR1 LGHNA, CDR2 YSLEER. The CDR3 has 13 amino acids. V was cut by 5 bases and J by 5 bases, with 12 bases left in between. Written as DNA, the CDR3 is TGCGCCAGCAGCGTCGGAGTGATGGAGACCCAGTACTTC. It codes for CASSVGVMETQYF.

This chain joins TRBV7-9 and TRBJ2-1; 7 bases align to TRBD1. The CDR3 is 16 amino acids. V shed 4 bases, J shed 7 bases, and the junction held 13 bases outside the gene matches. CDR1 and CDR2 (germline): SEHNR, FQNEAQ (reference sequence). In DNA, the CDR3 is TGTGCCAGCAGCTCACTTCGACAGGGTATTGAGAATGAGCAGTTCTTC. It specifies CASSSLRQGIENEQFF.